These 17 T cell receptor beta chains were all obtained from the same sample, sequenced in a study of blood T cells in healthy people across ages (dated by TCRdb to between 2014 and 2017). The library relied on 5' RACE. The instrument given in TCRdb is Illumina HiSeq 2500. A second roughly 7 to 11 cycle PCR used a sample-barcoded 5' primer and a J-beta primer mix. TCRdb cleaned the public reads at Q25 with fastp, built clones with MiXCR and kept in-frame beta chains. Rows matching on CDR3 protein sequence are summarized as one entry with the most common DNA and genes. The sample has about 1.8 million distinct CDR3 sequences on record, around half of them singletons. Approximately 2.1% of the sample goes to the ten largest clones. Sequencing was done on a sample of blood. These TCRs come from a woman between 40 and 55 years old in good health.

There are a few counts of this clonotype. This rearrangement joins TRBV6-5 to TRBJ2-7; tentative D call: TRBD1 (6 bases). The closer fit of TRBJ2-5 to the DNA end suggests the J call may be wrong. Germline V lookup: CDR1 MNHEY, CDR2 SVGAGI. The CDR3 has 13 amino acids. The CDR3 spells CATHPDGQETQYF. Written as DNA, the CDR3 is TGTGCCACCCACCCGGACGGACAGGAGACCCAGTACTTC.

This chain links TRBV2 with TRBJ2-3; maybe TRBD1 (6 bases). The CDR3 loop spans 14 amino acids. The germline V gene has CDR1 SNHLY and CDR2 FYNNEI. V lost 6 bases, J lost 4 bases, and 14 bases lay in between. CDR3 protein: CASSGTMNADTQYF. CDR3 sequence (DNA): TGTGCCAGCAGCGGGACAATGAATGCAGATACGCAGTATTTT.

J is TRBJ2-7 and V is TRBV2; 13 positions agree with TRBD2. The CDR3 has 15 amino acids. Losses at the gene ends were 10 bases for V and 3 bases for J; bases not matched to a gene: 9. Germline loops: CDR1 SNHLY, CDR2 FYNNEI. Here the CDR3 reads CANTPGLAGIYEQYF. DNA for the CDR3: TGTGCCAACACTCCGGGACTAGCGGGGATCTACGAGCAGTACTTC.

V gene TRBV28 combines with J gene TRBJ2-7, with a weak D call TRBD1 (5 bases). The CDR3 runs to 14 residues. CDR1 is MDHEN, CDR2 SYDVKM, per germline. V dropped 6 bases and J dropped 6 bases, with 18 bases sitting between them. In nucleotides, the CDR3 is TGTGCCAGCAGGGGCAGGGTCTCGTGTTGCGAGCAGTACTTC. It encodes CASRGRVSCCEQYF. Based on the CDR3 plus reference TRBV28 and TRBJ2-7, the full variable domain is DVKVTQSSRYLVKRTGEKVFLECVQDMDHENMFWYRQDPGLGLRLIYFSYDVKMKEKGDIPEGYSVSREKKERFSLILESASTNQTSMYLCASRGRVSCCEQYFGPGTRLTVT.

The rearrangement uses TRBV27 and TRBJ1-2; 8 bases map to TRBD1. CDR1 is MNHEY, CDR2 SMNVEV, per germline (reference sequence). The CDR3 sequence is 17 residues long. J lost 1 base, V lost 10 bases, and 17 bases had no gene match. CDR3 bases: TGTGCCACCTACTCCCTCCTCCGGGACAGGAATAACTATGGCTACACCTTC. Its protein product is CATYSLLRDRNNYGYTF.

The chain is built from TRBV7-2 and TRBJ2-3; 7 positions agree with TRBD2. Germline assignment: CDR1 SGHTA and CDR2 FQGNSA. This CDR3 region has 18 residues. The V segment lost 5 bases and the J segment 4 bases; nucleotides outside the gene matches: 18. CDR3 sequence: CASSPSALAARGPDTQYF. In nucleotides, the CDR3 is TGTGCCAGCAGCCCCTCAGCCCTAGCGGCAAGGGGCCCAGATACGCAGTATTTT. Full variable domain (outside the CDR3, taken from reference TRBV7-2 and TRBJ2-3): GAGVSQSPSNKVTEKGKDVELRCDPISGHTALYWYRQSLGQGLEFLIYFQGNSAPDKSGLPSDRFSAERTGGSVSTLTIQRTQQEDSAVYLCASSPSALAARGPDTQYFGPGTRLTVL.

V and J are TRBV29-1 and TRBJ1-3; D remains unclear. Trimming took off 4 bases at V and 4 bases at J, with 8 bases between the two ends. The CDR3 is 12 amino acids. Looked up from germline, CDR1 is SQVTM and CDR2 is ANQGSEA. The CDR3: CSVVGSGNTIYF. CDR3 bases: TGCAGCGTTGTGGGGTCCGGAAACACCATATATTTT.

In its sample, this clonotype was seen a few times. V usage is TRBV12-3 or TRBV12-4 and J usage is TRBJ2-4, with D possibly being TRBD2 (6 bases). V lost 7 bases to trimming and J lost 0 bases, with 19 bases between them. This CDR3 region has 17 residues. The CDR3, as DNA: TGTGCCAGCAAGTCGGGGGTAGGAAGAGTAGCCAAAAACATTCAGTACTTC. Protein sequence: CASKSGVGRVAKNIQYF.

This rearrangement joins TRBV4-1 to TRBJ2-3; D is uncertain. Germline-derived CDR1 and CDR2 are MGHRA and YSYEKL. The V end was cut by 0 bases, the J end by 4 bases, with 17 bases between. The CDR3 spans 17 residues. The DNA of the CDR3 is TGCGCCAGCAGCCAAGATGGGGATCCTAGATCTCCAGATACGCAGTATTTT. Translated, it gives CASSQDGDPRSPDTQYF.

The genes are TRBV5-1 and TRBJ2-5; 9 positions agree with TRBD2. The CDR3 has 16 residues. V was clipped by 5 bases and J by 2 bases; unmatched bases: 10. Germline loops: CDR1 SGHRS, CDR2 YFSETQ. The CDR3: CASRREGTDLQETQYF. In DNA, the CDR3 is TGCGCCAGCAGGCGGGAGGGGACAGACCTACAAGAGACCCAGTACTTC.

This chain links TRBV5-1 with TRBJ2-5; either TRBD1 or TRBD2 may fit D (5 bases each). The DNA end favors TRBJ2-7, so the J call may be wrong. The CDR3 length is 15 residues. Germline V gives CDR1 SGHRS, CDR2 YFSETQ. CDR3 protein: CASSWGSRGSYEQYF. In DNA form, the CDR3 reads TGCGCCAGCAGCTGGGGGTCTAGGGGCTCCTACGAGCAGTACTTC.

The rearrangement joins TRBV28 to TRBJ2-7, with TRBD1 matching 7 bases. The J call may be in error: the DNA end matches TRBJ2-4 better. This CDR3 spans 15 amino acids. Germline V gene sequence: CDR1 MDHEN, CDR2 SYDVKM. In DNA form, the CDR3 reads TGTGCCAGCAGTTTCACAGGGGCTCGGGGAAACATTCAGTACTTC. Encoded protein: CASSFTGARGNIQYF.

The V and J genes are TRBV20-1 and TRBJ1-2; 8 bases are a match to TRBD1. The CDR3 is 15 residues long. CDR1 and CDR2 from the germline V gene are DFQATT and SNEGSKA (reference sequence). With 5 bases clipped from V and 2 bases from J, the junction kept 10 bases outside the gene matches. The CDR3 spells CSAPSGTGGNYGYTF. The CDR3 DNA reads TGCAGTGCTCCCAGCGGGACAGGAGGCAACTATGGCTACACCTTC.

J is TRBJ1-2 and V is TRBV7-9; D not certain. CDR3 size: 13 residues. Germline V gives CDR1 SEHNR, CDR2 FQNEAQ (reference sequence). V was shortened by 1 base and J by 3 bases, with 6 bases between the two germline ends. The CDR3 bases are TGTGCCAGCAGCTTAGGGGAGCACTATGGCTACACCTTC. Translating gives CASSLGEHYGYTF. Full variable domain (missing parts from reference TRBV7-9 and TRBJ1-2): DTGVSQNPRHKITKRGQNVTFRCDPISEHNRLYWYRQTLGQGPEFLTYFQNEAQLEKSRLLSDRFSAERPKGSFSTLEIQRTEQGDSAMYLCASSLGEHYGYTFGSGTRLTVV.

V is TRBV20-1 and J is TRBJ2-3, with no clear D. This CDR3 region has 15 residues. With 2 bases removed from V and 3 bases from J, the gap between germline ends came to 15 bases. Per the germline V gene, CDR1 is DFQATT and CDR2 is SNEGSKA (reference sequence). The CDR3 region is CSARSGWDPTDTQYF. The CDR3 DNA reads as TGCAGTGCTAGATCAGGTTGGGATCCTACAGATACGCAGTATTTT.

The CDR3 loop is CASSEIVSDTQYF. The CDR3, as DNA: TGTGCCAGCAGTGAAATCGTGTCAGATACGCAGTATTTT. This sequence joins TRBV25-1 and TRBJ2-3, with unresolved D. The CDR3 extends over 13 amino acids. V was pared by 2 bases and J by 4 bases, with 7 bases between. The V gene's germline CDR1 is MGHDK and CDR2 SYGVNS.

V usage is TRBV19 and J usage is TRBJ1-2; D is possibly TRBD1 (5 bases). Germline lookup yields CDR1 LNHDA and CDR2 SQIVND (reference sequence). This CDR3 has 13 amino acids. V lost 3 bases and J lost 4, with 9 bases in between. The CDR3 DNA reads TGTGCCAGTAGTATCAGACAGACCTATGGCTACACCTTC. Its translation is CASSIRQTYGYTF.